This T cell receptor beta chain is from a study of T cells in Graves' hyperthyroidism and ophthalmopathy. Study-wide background: Peripheral blood specimens were obtained at initial diagnosis, prior to any treatment.

In its sample, this clonotype was seen many times. Exclusion of a patient resulted from uncontrolled infection, other autoimmune disease, pregnancy or lactation. What was amplified from RNA transcripts were TCR beta CDR3 regions. The HTBI primer set drove a first-round RT-PCR of the TCR CDR3. TCRdb used MiXCR to reprocess the multiplex PCR reads, holding one entry per CDR3 protein. Of about 560,000 distinct CDR3 sequences listed, around 15% are singletons. This CDR3 spans 15 amino acids. Trimming removed 2 bases from V and 7 bases from J; junction bases left unmatched: 9. The germline V gene has CDR1 MDHEN and CDR2 SYDVKM.

Sequencing used blood. This chain uses TRBV28 with TRBJ2-7; 9 bases align to TRBD1. This TCR was recovered from a woman aged 35 to 49 with Graves' hyperthyroidism. The CDR3 DNA reads as TGTGCCAGCAGTTTACCTTTTGGACAGGGGCAAGAGCAGTACTTC. Translating it yields CASSLPFGQGQEQYF.